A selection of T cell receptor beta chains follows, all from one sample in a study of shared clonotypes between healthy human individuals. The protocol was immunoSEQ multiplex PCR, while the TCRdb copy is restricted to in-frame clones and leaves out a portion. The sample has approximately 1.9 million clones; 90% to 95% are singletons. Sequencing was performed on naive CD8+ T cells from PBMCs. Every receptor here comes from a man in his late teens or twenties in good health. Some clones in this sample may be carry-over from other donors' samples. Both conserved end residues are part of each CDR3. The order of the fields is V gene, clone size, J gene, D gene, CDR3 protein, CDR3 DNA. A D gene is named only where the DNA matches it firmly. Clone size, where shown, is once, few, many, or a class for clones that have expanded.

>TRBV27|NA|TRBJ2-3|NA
CASSLDSDTQYF
TGTGCCAGCAGTTTAGATTCAGATACGCAGTATTTT
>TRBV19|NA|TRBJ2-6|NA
CASRQVYSGANVLTF
TGTGCCAGTAGGCAGGTTTACTCTGGGGCCAACGTCCTGACTTTC
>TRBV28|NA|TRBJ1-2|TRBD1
CASRRTGQGRYGYTF
TGTGCCAGCCGCAGAACGGGACAGGGGAGGTATGGCTACACCTTC
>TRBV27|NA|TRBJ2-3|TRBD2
CASSTIGWGLASGTDTQYF
TGTGCCAGCAGTACGATTGGATGGGGACTAGCTTCTGGCACAGATACGCAGTATTTT
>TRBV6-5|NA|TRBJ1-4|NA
CASRGGGSNEKLFF
TGTGCCAGCAGGGGAGGGGGATCTAATGAAAAACTGTTTTTT
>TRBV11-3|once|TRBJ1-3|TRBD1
CASSYTHGTGGLADTIYF
TGTGCCAGCAGCTACACCCACGGGACAGGGGGTTTAGCGGACACCATATATTTT
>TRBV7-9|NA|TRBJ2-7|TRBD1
CASSYRTGDYEQYF
TGTGCCAGCAGCTACCGGACAGGGGACTACGAGCAGTACTTC
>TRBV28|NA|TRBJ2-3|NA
CASSPIPSSDQRDTQYF
TGTGCCAGCAGTCCCATCCCTTCTAGCGACCAGCGGGATACGCAGTATTTT
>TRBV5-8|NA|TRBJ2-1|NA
CASSLGQVSYNEQFF
TGTGCCAGCAGCTTGGGACAGGTCTCCTACAATGAGCAGTTCTTC
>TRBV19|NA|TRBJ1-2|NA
CASSIAGNWFGYTF
TGTGCCAGTAGTATTGCTGGGAACTGGTTCGGCTACACCTTC
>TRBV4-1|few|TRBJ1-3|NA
CASSQEGPLVGNTIYF
TGCGCCAGCAGCCAAGAGGGTCCGCTGGTCGGAAACACCATATATTTT
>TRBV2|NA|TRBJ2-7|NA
CASSEAREHEQYF
TGTGCCAGCAGTGAGGCCAGGGAACACGAGCAGTACTTC
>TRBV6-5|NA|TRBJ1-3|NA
CASSLSRAISGNTIYF
TGTGCCAGCAGTTTATCCCGGGCCATCTCTGGAAACACCATATATTTT
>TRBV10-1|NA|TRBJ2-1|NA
CASRGRISYNEQFF
TGCGCCAGCAGGGGGAGAATCTCCTACAATGAGCAGTTCTTC